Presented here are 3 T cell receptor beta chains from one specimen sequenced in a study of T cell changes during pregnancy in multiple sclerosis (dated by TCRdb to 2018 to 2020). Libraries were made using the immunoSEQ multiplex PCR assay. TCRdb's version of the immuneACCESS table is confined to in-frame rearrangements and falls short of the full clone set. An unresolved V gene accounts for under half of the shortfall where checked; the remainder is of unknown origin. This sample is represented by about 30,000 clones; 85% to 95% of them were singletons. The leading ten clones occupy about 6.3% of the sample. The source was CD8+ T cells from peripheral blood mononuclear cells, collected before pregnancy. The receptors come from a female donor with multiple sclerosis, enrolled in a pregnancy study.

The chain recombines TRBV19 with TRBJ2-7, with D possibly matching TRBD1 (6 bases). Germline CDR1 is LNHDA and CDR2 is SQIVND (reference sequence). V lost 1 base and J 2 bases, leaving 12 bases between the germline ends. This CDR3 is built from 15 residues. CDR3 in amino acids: CASSIAPGQTYEQYF. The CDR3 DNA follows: TGTGCCAGTAGTATAGCACCGGGACAAACCTACGAGCAGTACTTC.

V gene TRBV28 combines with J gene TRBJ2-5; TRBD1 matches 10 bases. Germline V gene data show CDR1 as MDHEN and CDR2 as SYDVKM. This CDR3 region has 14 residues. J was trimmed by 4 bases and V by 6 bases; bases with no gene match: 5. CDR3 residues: CASSGGTGAETQYF. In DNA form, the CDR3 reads TGTGCCAGCAGCGGAGGGACAGGGGCAGAGACCCAGTACTTC.

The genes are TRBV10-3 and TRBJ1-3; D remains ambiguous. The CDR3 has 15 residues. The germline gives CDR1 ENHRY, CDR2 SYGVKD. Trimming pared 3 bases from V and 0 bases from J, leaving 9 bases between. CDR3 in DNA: TGTGCCATCAGTGACCTACTATACTCTGGAAACACCATATATTTT. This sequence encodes CAISDLLYSGNTIYF.